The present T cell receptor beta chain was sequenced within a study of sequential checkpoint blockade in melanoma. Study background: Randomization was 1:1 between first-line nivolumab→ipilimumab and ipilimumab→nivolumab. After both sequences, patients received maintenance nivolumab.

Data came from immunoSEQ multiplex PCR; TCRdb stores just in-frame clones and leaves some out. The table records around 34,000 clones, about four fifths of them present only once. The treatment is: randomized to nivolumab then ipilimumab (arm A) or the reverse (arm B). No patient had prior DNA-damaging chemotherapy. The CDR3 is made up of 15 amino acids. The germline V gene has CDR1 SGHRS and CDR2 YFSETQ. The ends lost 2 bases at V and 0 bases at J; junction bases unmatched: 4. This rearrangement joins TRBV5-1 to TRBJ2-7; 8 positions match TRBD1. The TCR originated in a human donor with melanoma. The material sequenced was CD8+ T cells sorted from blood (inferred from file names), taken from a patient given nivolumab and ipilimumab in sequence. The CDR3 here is CASSFRDRFSYEQYF. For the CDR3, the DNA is TGCGCCAGCAGCTTTCGGGACAGGTTCTCCTACGAGCAGTACTTC.